The next 13 T cell receptor beta chains were all read from a single sample in a study of blood T cell repertoires in COVID-19. The method was immunoSEQ multiplex PCR; TCRdb's version includes in-frame clones alone and lacks a portion of them. This table holds 150,000 to 200,000 clones, more than 65% found once. Sequencing input: PBMCs or T cells enriched from blood (not recorded which). Every receptor here comes from a man aged 50-60 years who had recovered from COVID-19.

This rearrangement joins TRBV7-8 to TRBJ1-1, with D possibly matching TRBD1 (6 bases). The V gene lost 8 bases and the J gene lost 4 bases, with 14 bases spanning the gap. CDR1 and CDR2 (germline): SGHVS, FQNEAQ. The CDR3 is made up of 13 amino acids. The CDR3 is CASALGGSTEAFF. Here the CDR3 DNA reads TGTGCCAGCGCCCTAGGGGGAAGCACTGAAGCTTTCTTT.

On this clone itself: Other DNA sequences within the sample encode an identical CDR3. The chain is built from TRBV29-1 and TRBJ1-5; TRBD1 might be the D (6 bases). This CDR3 is 13 amino acids long. CDR1 and CDR2 from the germline V gene are SQVTM and ANQGSEA. With 6 bases removed from V and 3 bases from J, the gap between germline ends came to 12 bases. The CDR3: CSVRDNLNQPQHF. The CDR3 DNA reads TGCAGCGTCCGGGACAACCTCAATCAGCCCCAGCATTTT. The whole variable domain, filled in from reference TRBV29-1 and TRBJ1-5, reads SAVISQKPSRDICQRGTSLTIQCQVDSQVTMMFWYRQQPGQSLTLIATANQGSEATYESGFVIDKFPISRPNLTFSTLTVSNMSPEDSSIYLCSVRDNLNQPQHFGDGTRLSIL.

The CDR3: CASRQTIYQPQHF. The CDR3 region has the DNA TGTGCCAGCAGACAGACCATATATCAGCCCCAGCATTTT. V and J are TRBV28 and TRBJ1-5; D remains ambiguous. Germline CDR1 is MDHEN and CDR2 is SYDVKM. The CDR3 is 13 amino acids. V dropped 6 bases and J dropped 5 bases, with 11 bases sitting between them.

This chain connects TRBV5-1 to TRBJ2-3, with 10 bases identical to TRBD2. This CDR3 has 16 residues. V gave up 1 base and J gave up 4 bases; unmatched junction bases: 6. Germline CDR1 is SGHRS and CDR2 is YFSETQ. The CDR3 sequence is CASSLYPSGSSDTQYF. The CDR3 DNA is TGCGCCAGCAGCTTGTACCCTAGCGGGAGTTCAGATACGCAGTATTTT.

Only a few counts were recorded for this clone. The rearrangement uses TRBV27 and TRBJ2-7; 10 nucleotides line up with TRBD2. Per the germline V gene, CDR1 is MNHEY and CDR2 is SMNVEV (reference sequence). The V and J ends lost 6 bases and 6 bases, in that order; junction bases with no gene match: 8. The CDR3 has 14 residues. The CDR3 spells CASRRAGGESEQYF. In nucleotides, the CDR3 is TGTGCCAGCAGGAGAGCGGGAGGGGAAAGCGAGCAGTACTTC.

Here the CDR3 reads CASSANRAQETQYF. The CDR3, as DNA: TGTGCCAGCAGTGCCAACAGGGCCCAAGAGACCCAGTACTTC. The J gene is TRBJ2-5, the V gene TRBV2; a weak D match, TRBD1 (6 bases). CDR1 is SNHLY and CDR2 is FYNNEI in the germline V gene. The CDR3 has 14 residues. Deletions cut 4 bases from V and 1 base from J, with 10 bases between.

The rearrangement joins TRBV5-5 to TRBJ1-2, with D tentatively TRBD1 (6 bases). CDR3 length: 16 amino acids. Trimming left V 4 bases short and J 0 bases short, with 16 bases between. The V gene's germline CDR1 is SGHKS and CDR2 YYEKEE (reference sequence). The CDR3 loop reads CASSLGTLISNYGYTF. DNA for the CDR3: TGTGCCAGCAGCCTAGGGACACTTATATCTAACTATGGCTACACCTTC. The full variable domain, its missing parts supplied by reference TRBV5-5 and TRBJ1-2, is DAGVTQSPTHLIKTRGQQVTLRCSPISGHKSVSWYQQVLGQGPQFIFQYYEKEERGRGNFPDRFSARQFPNYSSELNVNALLLGDSALYLCASSLGTLISNYGYTFGSGTRLTVV.

Concerning this clone: Sequence at one end of the junction differs from germline and may be a read error. The genes are TRBV18 and TRBJ1-1, with D perhaps TRBD1 (6 bases). There are 13 residues in the CDR3. Germline CDR1 is KGHSH and CDR2 is LQKENI. This CDR3 reads CASSPNRDTEAFF. The CDR3 DNA follows: TGTGCCAGCTCACCCAACCGGGACACCGAAGCTTTCTTT. Using reference TRBV18 and TRBJ1-1 for the parts outside the CDR3, the full variable domain is NAGVMQNPRHLVRRRGQEARLRCSPMKGHSHVYWYRQLPEEGLKFMVYLQKENIIDESGMPKERFSAEFPKEGPSILRIQQVVRGDSAAYFCASSPNRDTEAFFGQGTRLTVV.

This clone has a handful of counts. V and J are TRBV30 and TRBJ2-1; possibly TRBD1 for D (5 bases). This CDR3 has 13 residues. The germline CDR1 and CDR2 sequences are GTSNPN and SVGIG (reference sequence). The V end lost 2 bases, the J end lost 10 bases, and 15 bases lay between the germline ends. CDR3 DNA sequence: TGTGCCTGGAGTCCTGCGGCAGGGTGGGAGCAGTTCTTC. It yields the protein CAWSPAAGWEQFF.

The rearrangement joins TRBV5-1 to TRBJ1-2; 8 bases line up with TRBD1. Germline values: CDR1 SGHRS, CDR2 YFSETQ. Losses at the gene ends were 1 base for V and 7 bases for J; bases not matched to a gene: 12. The CDR3 is 16 residues long. DNA of the CDR3: TGCGCCAGCAGCTTGTCAGGGGGCCATTCGATGGGTGGCTACACCTTC. Translation: CASSLSGGHSMGGYTF. Together with reference TRBV5-1 and TRBJ1-2, the CDR3 gives the full variable domain: KAGVTQTPRYLIKTRGQQVTLSCSPISGHRSVSWYQQTPGQGLQFLFEYFSETQRNKGNFPGRFSGRQFSNSRSEMNVSTLELGDSALYLCASSLSGGHSMGGYTFGSGTRLTVV.

The rearrangement uses TRBV19 and TRBJ2-3; D gene uncertain. This CDR3 comprises 16 residues. Between the trimmed V and J ends, which lost 5 bases and 0 bases, there was a span of 15 bases. The germline gives CDR1 LNHDA, CDR2 SQIVND (reference sequence). CDR3 coding DNA: TGTGCCAGTAGTTTCCGAGGCTCAACCAGCACAGATACGCAGTATTTT. Translation: CASSFRGSTSTDTQYF.

The V call is TRBV6-5, the J call TRBJ2-3, with D unclear. This CDR3 comprises 14 residues. The germline gives CDR1 MNHEY, CDR2 SVGAGI. The ends were cut back, 6 bases at V and 0 bases at J, with 10 bases in the middle. In DNA, the CDR3 is TGTGCCAGCAGCGTCTCTCCCAGCACAGATACGCAGTATTTT. It codes for CASSVSPSTDTQYF.

Comments on this clone: At the DNA level, this CDR3 is encoded by other sequences in the same sample as well. V is TRBV6-1 and J is TRBJ2-3; D ambiguous. V was shortened by 2 bases and J by 5 bases, with 5 bases between the two germline ends. Germline V lookup: CDR1 MNHNS, CDR2 SASEGT. This CDR3 region has 12 residues. The CDR3 spells CASSEFRDTQYF. CDR3 in DNA: TGTGCCAGCAGTGAATTTAGAGATACGCAGTATTTT.